The following is a T cell receptor (beta chain) sequence with its context. Looked up from germline, CDR1 is MNHNS and CDR2 is SASEGT. CDR3 length equals 15 residues. V gave up 6 bases and J gave up 4 bases; unmatched junction bases: 11. The entry originates in a study of T cell changes during pregnancy in multiple sclerosis. TCRdb's copy holds only in-frame clones and misses some; the assay was immunoSEQ multiplex PCR. The sample records over 50,000 clones, almost 95% being singletons. This clonotype was obtained from a female donor with multiple sclerosis, enrolled in a pregnancy study. The chain joins TRBV6-1 to TRBJ2-5; 7 nucleotides align to TRBD2. The sample in question was CD4+ T cells from peripheral blood mononuclear cells, obtained in the third trimester of pregnancy. CDR3 DNA sequence: TGTGCCAGCAGACTCAGCGGGACCTGGATAGAGACCCAGTACTTC. Amino acid sequence: CASRLSGTWIETQYF.